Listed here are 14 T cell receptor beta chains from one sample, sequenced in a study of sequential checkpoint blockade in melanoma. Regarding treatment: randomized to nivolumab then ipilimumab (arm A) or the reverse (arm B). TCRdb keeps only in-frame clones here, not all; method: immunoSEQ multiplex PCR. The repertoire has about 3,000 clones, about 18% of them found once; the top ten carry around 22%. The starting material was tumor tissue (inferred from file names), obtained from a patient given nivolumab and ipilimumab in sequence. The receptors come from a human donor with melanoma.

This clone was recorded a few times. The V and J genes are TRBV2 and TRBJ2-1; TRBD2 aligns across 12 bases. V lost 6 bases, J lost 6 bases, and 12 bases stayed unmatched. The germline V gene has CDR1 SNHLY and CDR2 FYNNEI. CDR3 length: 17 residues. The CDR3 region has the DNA TGTGCCAGCAGGTATATTGCTAGCGGGGGGGCCTCCAATGAGCAGTTCTTC. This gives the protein CASRYIASGGASNEQFF.

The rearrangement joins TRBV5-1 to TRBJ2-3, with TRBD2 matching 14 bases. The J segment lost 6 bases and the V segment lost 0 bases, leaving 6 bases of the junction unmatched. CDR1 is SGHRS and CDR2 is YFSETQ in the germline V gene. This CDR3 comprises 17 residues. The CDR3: CASSLAGLAGGADTQYF. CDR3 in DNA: TGCGCCAGCAGCTTGGCCGGACTAGCGGGGGGCGCTGATACGCAGTATTTT.

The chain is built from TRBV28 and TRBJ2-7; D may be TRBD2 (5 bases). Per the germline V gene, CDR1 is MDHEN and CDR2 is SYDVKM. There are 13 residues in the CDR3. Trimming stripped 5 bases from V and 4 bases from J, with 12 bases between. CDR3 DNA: TGTGCCAGCAGTGTCCCCGGGGAATACGAGCAGTACTTC. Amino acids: CASSVPGEYEQYF.

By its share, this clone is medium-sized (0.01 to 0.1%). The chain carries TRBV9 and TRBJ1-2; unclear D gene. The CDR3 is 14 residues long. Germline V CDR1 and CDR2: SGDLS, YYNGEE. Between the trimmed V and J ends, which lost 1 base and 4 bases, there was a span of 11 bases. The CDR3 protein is CASSVTTGGYGYTF. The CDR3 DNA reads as TGTGCCAGCAGCGTAACGACCGGTGGCTATGGCTACACCTTC.

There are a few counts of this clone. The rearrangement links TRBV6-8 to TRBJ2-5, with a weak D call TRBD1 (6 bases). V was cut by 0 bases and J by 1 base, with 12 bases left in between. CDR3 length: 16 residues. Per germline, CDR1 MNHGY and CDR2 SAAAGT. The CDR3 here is CASSYSWTATQETQYF. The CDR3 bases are TGTGCCAGCAGTTACTCTTGGACAGCTACCCAAGAGACCCAGTACTTC.

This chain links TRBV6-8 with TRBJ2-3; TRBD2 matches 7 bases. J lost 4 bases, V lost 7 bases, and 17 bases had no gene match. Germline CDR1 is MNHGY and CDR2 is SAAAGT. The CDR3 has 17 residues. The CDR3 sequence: CASTHGWRGKDPDTQYF. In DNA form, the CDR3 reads TGTGCCAGCACCCACGGGTGGCGGGGGAAGGATCCAGATACGCAGTATTTT.

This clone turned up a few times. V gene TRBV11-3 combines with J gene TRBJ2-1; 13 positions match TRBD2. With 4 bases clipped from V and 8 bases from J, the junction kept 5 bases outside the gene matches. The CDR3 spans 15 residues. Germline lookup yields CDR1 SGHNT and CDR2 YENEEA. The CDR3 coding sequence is TGTGCCAGCAGCTCAACCGGGACTAGCGGGGATGAGCAGTTCTTC. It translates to CASSSTGTSGDEQFF.

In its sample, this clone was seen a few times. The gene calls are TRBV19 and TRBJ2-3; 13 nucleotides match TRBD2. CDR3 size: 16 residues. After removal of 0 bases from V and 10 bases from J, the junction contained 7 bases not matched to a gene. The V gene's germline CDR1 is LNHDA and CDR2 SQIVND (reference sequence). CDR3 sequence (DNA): TGTGCCAGTAGTATAGAGGGTACTAGCGGGGGGGCCGCGCAGTATTTT. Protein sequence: CASSIEGTSGGAAQYF.

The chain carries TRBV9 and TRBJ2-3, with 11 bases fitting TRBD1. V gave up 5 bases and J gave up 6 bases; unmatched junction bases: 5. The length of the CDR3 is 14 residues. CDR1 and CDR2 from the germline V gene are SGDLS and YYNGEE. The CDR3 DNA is TGTGCCAGCAGGCAGGACAGGGGGCTGGATACGCAGTATTTT. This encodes CASRQDRGLDTQYF.

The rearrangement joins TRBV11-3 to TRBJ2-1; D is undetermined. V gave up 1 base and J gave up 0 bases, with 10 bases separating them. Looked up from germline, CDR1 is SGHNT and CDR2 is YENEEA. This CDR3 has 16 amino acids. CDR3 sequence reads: CASSLGPTHSYNEQFF. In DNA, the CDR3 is TGTGCCAGCAGCTTAGGCCCGACTCACTCCTACAATGAGCAGTTCTTC.

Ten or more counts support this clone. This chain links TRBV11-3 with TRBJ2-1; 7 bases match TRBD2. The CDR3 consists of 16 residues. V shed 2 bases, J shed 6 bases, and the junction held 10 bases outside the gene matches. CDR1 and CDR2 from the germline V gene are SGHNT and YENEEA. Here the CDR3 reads CASSLWGAGLSNEQFF. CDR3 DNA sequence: TGTGCCAGCAGCTTATGGGGAGCGGGACTAAGCAATGAGCAGTTCTTC.

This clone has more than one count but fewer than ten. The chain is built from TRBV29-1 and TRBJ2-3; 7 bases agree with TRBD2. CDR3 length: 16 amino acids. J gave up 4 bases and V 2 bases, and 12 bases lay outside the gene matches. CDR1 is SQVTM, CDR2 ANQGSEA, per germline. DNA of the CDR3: TGCAGCGTTGAAAGGGGTTTCGGGGGGTCGGCAGATACGCAGTATTTT. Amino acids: CSVERGFGGSADTQYF.

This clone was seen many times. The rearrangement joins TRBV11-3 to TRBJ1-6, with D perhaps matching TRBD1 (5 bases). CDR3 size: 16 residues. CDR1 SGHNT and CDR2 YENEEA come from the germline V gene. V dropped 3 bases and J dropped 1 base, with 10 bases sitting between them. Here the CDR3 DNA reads TGTGCCAGCAGCTTGGGACGGGAATCCTATAATTCACCCCTCCACTTT. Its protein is CASSLGRESYNSPLHF.

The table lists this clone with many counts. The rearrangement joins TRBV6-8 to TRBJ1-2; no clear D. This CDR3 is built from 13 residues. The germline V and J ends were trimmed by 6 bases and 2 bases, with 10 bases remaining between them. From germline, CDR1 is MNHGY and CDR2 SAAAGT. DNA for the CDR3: TGTGCCAGCAGCCCGGAGAGGAACTATGGCTACACCTTC. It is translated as CASSPERNYGYTF.